This T cell receptor (beta chain) was captured by sequencing in a study of response to subunit inactivated influenza vaccine. Study-wide results and limits: Few new T cells, the authors suggested, are recruited by each seasonal influenza vaccination.

At least ten counts were recorded for this clonotype. The antigen is not known. TCRdb reprocessed the RT-PCR reads with MiXCR, giving one entry per CDR3 protein. The sample yields around 790,000 distinct CDR3 sequences, 21% seen once. CDR3 length: 16 amino acids. Germline V lookup: CDR1 MNHEY, CDR2 SVGAGI. With 0 bases removed from V and 6 bases from J, the gap between germline ends came to 18 bases. The chain couples TRBV6-5 to TRBJ2-7, with D perhaps being TRBD1 or TRBD2 (7 bases each). Source: PBMCs from blood, taken approximately 5 days after vaccination. This receptor was obtained from a middle-aged man who received an inactivated influenza vaccine. The CDR3 coding sequence is TGTGCCAGCAGTTACTCGATTCTCTCCAGGGGGGGCGAGCAGTACTTC. Its protein is CASSYSILSRGGEQYF.